This T cell receptor (beta chain) was sequenced for a study of shared clonotypes between healthy human individuals (dated by TCRdb to 2020 to 2022). Regarding the complete study: The cohort included a few men and two women between 18 and 49 years of age. For each donor, three plates each were used for CD4 naive and CD4 memory, two plates were used for CD8 naive, and one plate was used for CD8 memory. To estimate repertoire size and how much clonotype sharing occurs between individuals, the study deeply sequenced the blood TCR repertoires of five healthy adults. Leukapheresis yielded between about 0.94 and 8.9 billion PBMCs per donor. Libraries were prepared and TCR repertoires were sequenced by different laboratories using diverse techniques, in order to increase sequencing depth and limit assay-specific biases. The study at large found these results: Compared with non-shared clonotypes, the clonotypes found in all four sorted-subset donors had higher generation probabilities. Rarefaction of sorted-subset datasets indicated incomplete sequencing despite the large sequencing depth. Because the study included only a small number of donors, the genetic and exposure-history diversity represented was limited. Only blood was sampled, and tissue TCR repertoires likely differ from those in blood. Approximately 5% of naive CD4, 3.5% of naive CD8, about 2.1% of memory CD4, and about 0.4% of memory CD8 clonotypes were shared across several donors. Naive subsets generally had larger estimated clonotype richness than memory subsets did. Pairwise subsampling led to the expectation that sequencing depth would affect the degree of clonotype sharing among donors.

The donors were healthy, HIV-negative adults who had no recently reported acute infections or vaccinations. All donors were Caucasian adults living in Nashville, Tennessee, USA. CD4+ T cells were enriched through magnetic negative selection, after which naive cells were positively selected on CD45RA and the remaining negative fraction served as the memory subset. After blood collection by leukapheresis, PBMCs were isolated using Ficoll-Histopaque density gradient centrifugation and then cryopreserved in the vapor phase of liquid nitrogen. Purity and quantity of every magnetically sorted T cell population were checked by analytical flow cytometry. Each sorted fraction had its genomic DNA isolated and then quantified by UV absorbance on a Nanodrop 2000c. TCR CDR3 regions were amplified from genomic DNA by multiplex PCR using the deep immunoSEQ assay. Extracted genomic DNA from each cell subset was distributed evenly across all wells of several immunoSEQ 96-well plates, and each plate was treated as a replicate. For sorted subsets, each replicate PCR was loaded with about 200 ng genomic DNA, equivalent to some 31,000 T cell genomes. The purified libraries were quantified using a Qubit 3.0 fluorometer, sized with a Bioanalyzer 2100, and then quantified again using the KAPA Library Quantification kit. A separate single-read 150-cycle Illumina NextSeq 550 flow cell was used to sequence each immunoSEQ 96-well plate. The study's own analysis went as follows. Because the immunoSEQ output included only junctional sequences and no quality scores, the filtering could not be the same as the filtering used for full-length reads. To assign V/J genes and CDR3, sequences were annotated against IMGT germline references using PyIR, a Python wrapper for IgBLAST v1.9. Reads were filtered out if the reads had weak V/J assignments (E-value above 1e-6), no CDR3, stop codons, out-of-frame junctions, or ambiguous translated residues. A V3J clonotype was defined by an identical inferred V gene, J gene, and CDR3 amino acid sequence. To compute the percentage overlap between repertoires, the number of shared unique clonotypes was divided by the size of the smaller repertoire. Three approaches were used to assess repertoire richness: RTK rarefaction, the Chao1 estimator, and Recon v2.1 estimates of unobserved clonotypes. For all TCRbeta clonotypes obtained by the gDNA method from a few donors, generation probabilities were computed with OLGA. TCRdb's version of the immuneACCESS table is confined to in-frame rearrangements and falls short of the full clone set. An unresolved V gene accounts for under half of the shortfall where checked; the remainder is of unknown origin. From that table come the V and J calls and clone size; the DNA was used to work out D and trimming. The sample table shows around 2.5 million clones, and 80% to 95% are seen once. The ten largest clones represent around 0.4% of the sample.

About this clone itself: Its recognized antigen is unknown. One junction end does not reproduce the germline sequence, and a read error may be involved. The sample holds other DNA sequences that translate to the same CDR3.

Sequences SGHTA (CDR1) and FQGNSA (CDR2) are obtained from the germline V gene. The CDR3, cysteine through phenylalanine, is 15 amino acids long. Of the read, only the CDR3 DNA is kept; its 45 bases are in frame from base 1. Rearrangement joined TRBV7-2 to TRBJ2-5, with 12 middle bases fitting TRBD2. The origin of this receptor is a man younger than 30 in good health. Some clones in this sample may be carry-over from other donors' samples. The specimen sequenced was naive CD4+ T cells from PBMCs. Per the publication, the cell subset or site label means: CD45RA+ positively selected. This receptor carries the CDR3 CASSSGLAGRETQYF. Read as DNA, the sequence is TGTGCCAGTAGCTCCGGACTAGCGGGGAGAGAGACCCAGTACTTC.